This record looks at one T cell receptor beta chain sequence and its context. As yet, its antigen is unknown. From the germline J gene comes the end of the CDR3, since the read stops 3 residues before it. The data derive from a study of Tregs in tolerant kidney transplant recipients. Across the whole study: The nonmyeloablative bone marrow transplants came from related graft donors, with transient mixed chimerism.

Thawed PBMCs were FACS-sorted into unstimulated CD4+CD25+CD127- regulatory T cells, CD4+CD25- non-regulatory cells, CD4 and CD8 cells. Whole-study findings and limits: Antigen-driven expansion was suggested because donor-specific Tregs expanded more than all Tregs in tolerant patients. Few patients were studied, so findings need validation in larger groups.

The repertoire was sequenced with immunoSEQ multiplex PCR; TCRdb's copy has only in-frame clones and lacks some. This sample carries tens of thousands of clones, with about 0.83% going to the ten biggest clones. Germline lookup yields CDR1 SEHNR and CDR2 FQNEAQ (reference sequence). Trimming stripped 5 bases from V and 7 bases from J, with 12 bases between. The CDR3 sequence is 13 residues long. The sample in question was CD4+ T cells from blood, obtained before the transplant. This receptor was obtained from a human donor who received a combined kidney and bone marrow transplant. The genes are TRBV7-9 and TRBJ1-5; D is ambiguous. The part of the CDR3 DNA that was read is TGTGCCAGCAGCCCAAGACTCGACCAGCCC. This codes for CASSPRLDQP. The complete CDR3 protein is CASSPRLDQPQHF.